This T cell receptor beta chain comes out of a study of CD8 T cells in Susac syndrome (dated by TCRdb to the late 2010s). About the investigation overall: Among the sequenced Susac syndrome patients, about six had clinically active disease and roughly eight were in clinical remission. Repertoire sequencing was used to test whether CD8+ T cell activation and differentiation in Susac syndrome was antigen driven. At blood withdrawal, Susac syndrome patients were therapy-naive, treated with corticosteroids (with IVIg additionally given to some), or treated with IVIg alone.

Peripheral blood CD8+ and CD4+ T cells from healthy donors, Susac syndrome patients and multiple sclerosis patients were profiled using high-throughput TCR beta sequencing. The Susac syndrome patients fulfilled recently defined diagnostic criteria for either definite or probable disease. Bulk CD8+ and CD4+ T cells were purified magnetically by negative isolation, whereas CD8+ TEMRA cells were enriched by FACS. Blood was drawn into EDTA tubes, processed within 24 hours, and PBMCs were isolated by density gradient centrifugation. PBMCs intended for TCR sequencing were frozen in liquid nitrogen and were later thawed in a 37 degrees C water bath. A purity of at least 90% was achieved for sorted or isolated CD4+, CD8+ and CD8+ TEMRA cells. Summary of the overall study and its limitations: The CD4+ T cell repertoire of patients with Susac syndrome showed no detectable clonal expansion. The TCR sequencing and HLA analysis was acknowledged to have included a relatively small number of individuals.

RNA was extracted with the RNeasy kit and 0.5 to 1 ug was reverse transcribed using random hexamers. The immunoSEQ multiplex PCR assay, which covers 54 Vbeta and 13 Jbeta segments, was used to amplify TCR beta CDR3 regions. PCR amplification bias was corrected using a synthetic template baseline for primer optimization and computational correction. Processing in the source paper ran as follows. Only productive sequences were kept, with reads annotated to V, D and J genes according to IMGT and analyzed in immunoSEQ Analyzer. To calculate clonality, Shannon entropy was normalized by log2 of the number of productive unique sequences and then subtracted from one. Public and private clones were assessed among the 100 most prevalent clones of each patient and control. Clones were defined as Susac-specific when absent from the healthy and MS cohorts, from over 950 published viral clones and from other ImmuneACCESS disease sequences. In-frame beta chains were kept once TCRdb had trimmed the public reads at Q25 with fastp and called clones with MiXCR. Identical CDR3 protein sequences are pooled into one entry, listed with their most common genes and DNA. TCRdb's processing, not the study's, gives the V and J calls here. The sample table lists some 200,000 distinct CDR3 sequences, approximately 94% of them with a count of one. 0.09% to 0.1% of the sample belongs to the ten largest clones.

To note about this clonotype: Its antigen remains undetermined. No clone much larger than this one lies a single base away; base qualities are absent.

The germline V gene sets CDR1 to SQVTM and CDR2 to ANQGSEA. Trimming removed 2 bases from V and 8 bases from J, leaving 12 bases between the germline ends. The CDR3 numbers 13 residues from cysteine through phenylalanine. This entry keeps only the CDR3 DNA: 39 bases, framed from base 1. Sequenced: CD4+ T cells from PBMCs. The V and J segments used are TRBV29-1 and TRBJ1-4; the D gene cannot be named for sure. The TCR comes from a human donor with Susac syndrome. The CDR3 region: CSVEKPGWEKLFF. The nucleotides read TGCAGCGTTGAAAAACCGGGTTGGGAAAAACTGTTTTTT.